Presented here are 2 T cell receptor beta chains from one specimen sequenced in a study of cytomegalovirus exposure and HLA in healthy donors. 60 Vbeta and 13 Jbeta primers were used in PCR. TCRdb's table, derived via immunoSEQ multiplex PCR, lists solely in-frame clones and lacks some. The sample yields approximately 200,000 clones, around 79% seen once. Sequencing was carried out using PBMCs. All receptors derive from a girl aged 5-17 years in good health and CMV-seropositive.

V usage is TRBV10-3 and J usage is TRBJ2-5, with D possibly matching TRBD2 (7 bases). CDR1 is ENHRY and CDR2 is SYGVKD in the germline V gene. The CDR3 consists of 13 residues. The V and J ends lost 11 bases and 4 bases respectively, with 17 bases between them. This CDR3 reads CAGRGAVGETQYF. The CDR3 DNA sequence: TGTGCCGGTCGGGGGGCCGTGGGAGAGACCCAGTACTTC.

This chain connects TRBV5-1 to TRBJ2-7; 10 nucleotides align to TRBD1. The ends lost 5 bases at V and 5 bases at J; junction bases unmatched: 7. In germline, CDR1 is SGHRS, CDR2 YFSETQ. This CDR3 has 14 residues. CDR3 region: CASRPGQGNHEQYF. The CDR3 DNA reads as TGCGCCAGCAGGCCGGGACAGGGGAACCACGAGCAGTACTTC.